This is a list of T cell receptor beta chains from one sample in a study of B cell selection in AIRE deficiency. The method was immunoSEQ multiplex PCR; TCRdb's version includes in-frame clones alone and lacks a portion of them. The sample lists 15,000 or so clones; about 93% were seen once. Material: Tregs sorted from PBMCs. The receptors stem from a human donor with AIRE deficiency. Each CDR3 is given with its conserved first and last residue. The order of the fields is V gene, D gene, J gene, CDR3 protein. D genes are given only for firm matches.

TRBV9,TRBD2,TRBJ2-2,CASSVLAGDTGELFF
TRBV18,TRBD1,TRBJ2-7,CASSPSRDREGEQYF
TRBV18,NA,TRBJ2-4,CASSPPGLSTKNIQYF
TRBV9,TRBD2,TRBJ2-7,CASSGGTSGRSEQYF
TRBV7-2,NA,TRBJ1-2,CASSFGQGKGYTF
TRBV7-8,NA,TRBJ1-4,CASSLVGEKLFF
TRBV5-1,TRBD2,TRBJ2-1,CASSSGGGTYNEQFF
TRBV16,TRBD1,TRBJ1-1,CASSQEGQGVPNTEAFF
TRBV5-1,NA,TRBJ1-6,CASSPAGVNSPLHF
TRBV10-3,NA,TRBJ2-7,CAIRDNSYEQYF
TRBV4-3,TRBD1,TRBJ1-6,CASSQAPTGGYNSPLHF
TRBV5-1,NA,NA,CASSELVAYEQYF
TRBV6-6,TRBD2,TRBJ2-2,CASSDSGRAPGELFF
TRBV27,NA,TRBJ2-7,CASSLGDSSYEQYF
TRBV29-1,NA,TRBJ2-7,CSVGHPFSYEQYF
TRBV25-1,TRBD2,TRBJ2-5,CASSAISGRWGETQYF
TRBV27,NA,TRBJ1-2,CASSLGGGDGYTF
TRBV28,NA,TRBJ2-5,CASSLTVLQETQYF
TRBV7-2,NA,TRBJ2-5,CASSLVPLETQYF
TRBV12-5,TRBD2,TRBJ2-3,CASGLTSGTSGRLDTQYF
TRBV7-6,TRBD1,TRBJ2-2,CASSSGTGFTGELFF
TRBV29-1,TRBD2,TRBJ2-7,CSVELAGVREQYF
TRBV27,NA,TRBJ2-7,CASSLMAGREQYF
TRBV28,TRBD2,TRBJ2-6,CASSLRGGSSGANVLTF
TRBV28,NA,TRBJ1-1,CASSPGGPNTEAFF
TRBV5-6,TRBD1,TRBJ2-7,CASSLDRDRWVYEQYF
TRBV18,TRBD1,TRBJ2-1,CASSPADRITWNEQFF
TRBV5-1,NA,TRBJ2-7,CASSLDRWGQAYEQYF
TRBV7-8,TRBD2,TRBJ2-4,CASSPGLAGGQNIQYF
TRBV10-3,TRBD2,TRBJ2-1,CAIRAGTNYNEQFF
TRBV2,TRBD1,TRBJ1-2,CASSERGPGGGYGYTF
TRBV27,TRBD2,TRBJ2-1,CASSARASFAGGQNEQFF
TRBV27,NA,TRBJ2-1,CASRGTRRPNEQFF
TRBV9,NA,TRBJ2-7,CASSVSPSSRGEQYF
TRBV11-3,NA,TRBJ1-1,CASSLTGWNTEAFF
TRBV29-1,NA,TRBJ2-7,CSVEDLPAPGAEYEQYF
TRBV5-1,TRBD2,TRBJ2-2,CASSLAGEGTGELFF
TRBV7-2,TRBD2,TRBJ2-5,CASSFPGLAGVTETQYF
TRBV7-9,TRBD1,TRBJ1-6,CASSTLGGTGSNPPLHF
TRBV4-3,TRBD2,TRBJ2-1,CASSQVAGVGYNEQFF
TRBV4-3,NA,TRBJ2-1,CASSHSKGVNEQFF
TRBV27,TRBD1,TRBJ2-7,CASSLWVTGVNEQYF